The rows below give T cell receptor beta chains drawn from one sample of a study of blood T cell repertoires in COVID-19. Measured with immunoSEQ multiplex PCR; TCRdb has only the in-frame clones, and not every one. The sample lists 200,000 to 250,000 clones, 85% to 90% occurring once. The sequenced sample consisted of PBMCs or T cells enriched from blood (not recorded which). The receptors here all came from a man in his thirties or forties who had been exposed to COVID-19. CDR3s include the opening cysteine and the closing phenylalanine or tryptophan. D genes are given only for firm matches. Clone size is shown for a subset of rows, as once, few, many or a class of expanded clone.

17,.,TRBJ1-2,TRBV7-9,TRBD1,CASSLYPRGQWNYGYTF,TGTGCCAGCAGCTTATATCCCCGGGGACAGTGGAACTATGGCTACACCTTC
17,.,TRBJ2-3,TRBV3-1/TRBV3-2,TRBD2,CASSPWTSGAWTDTQYF,TGTGCCAGCAGCCCGTGGACTAGCGGGGCGTGGACAGATACGCAGTATTTT
12,.,TRBJ1-1,TRBV9,.,CASSVGTGEAFF,TGTGCCAGCAGCGTAGGTACGGGTGAAGCTTTCTTT
13,.,TRBJ1-4,TRBV6-5,.,CASSGTFNEKLFF,TGTGCCTCCAGCGGGACATTTAATGAAAAACTGTTTTTT
14,.,TRBJ1-6,TRBV19,TRBD1,CASGLGGGGSPLHF,TGTGCCAGTGGCCTCGGTGGAGGGGGCTCACCCCTCCACTTT
13,.,TRBJ1-2,TRBV27,.,CASGLGTNYGYTF,TGTGCCAGCGGACTCGGCACCAACTATGGCTACACCTTC
15,.,TRBJ2-5,TRBV7-3,TRBD1,CASSLTGTGGETQYF,TGTGCCAGCAGCTTAACCGGGACAGGGGGAGAGACCCAGTACTTC
14,few,TRBJ1-2,TRBV25-1,.,CASSEGLSNYGYTF,TGTGCCAGCAGTGAAGGGCTTTCTAACTATGGCTACACCTTC
14,.,TRBJ1-6,TRBV7-2,TRBD1,CASSTRDRGSPLHF,TGTGCCAGCAGCACCCGGGACAGGGGTTCACCCCTCCACTTT
18,.,TRBJ2-2,TRBV4-3,TRBD2,CASSQDSGGITNTGELFF,TGCGCCAGCAGCCAAGATTCGGGGGGGATAACGAACACCGGGGAGCTGTTTTTT
14,.,TRBJ1-5,TRBV30,.,CAWSVLTSNQPQHF,TGTGCCTGGAGTGTACTAACAAGCAATCAGCCCCAGCATTTT
17,.,TRBJ1-1,TRBV11-2,.,CASSLGPASSVAPEAFF,TGTGCCAGCAGCTTAGGGCCAGCGTCCAGCGTCGCCCCTGAAGCTTTCTTT
14,.,TRBJ1-1,TRBV7-3,.,CASSTIDSGTEAFF,TGTGCCAGCAGCACGATTGACAGTGGCACTGAAGCTTTCTTT
14,.,TRBJ1-2,TRBV4-3,.,CASSQDQGQGGYTF,TGCGCCAGCAGCCAAGATCAGGGGCAGGGTGGCTACACCTTC
13,.,TRBJ2-1,TRBV4-3,TRBD2,CASSQEVAGGQFF,TGCGCCAGCAGCCAAGAAGTAGCGGGGGGACAGTTCTTC
18,.,TRBJ2-3,TRBV2,TRBD2,CAIHGLAGGHDPPDTQYF,TGTGCCATCCACGGACTAGCGGGGGGCCATGATCCGCCGGATACGCAGTATTTT
14,once,TRBJ1-5,TRBV7-9,TRBD1,CASSLTGDDQPQHF,TGTGCCAGCAGCCTGACAGGGGACGATCAGCCCCAGCATTTT
14,.,TRBJ1-1,TRBV29-1,.,CSVEDLGTGTEAFF,TGCAGCGTTGAAGATCTGGGAACGGGGACTGAAGCTTTCTTT
15,.,TRBJ2-7,TRBV27,TRBD1,CASRLGTGSSYEQYF,TGTGCCAGCAGACTCGGGACAGGGAGTTCCTACGAGCAGTACTTC
14,.,TRBJ1-2,TRBV14,.,CASSQGASAYGYTF,TGTGCCAGCAGCCAAGGGGCGTCGGCCTATGGCTACACCTTC
15,.,TRBJ1-1,TRBV18,.,CASSPGGYRGTEAFF,TGTGCCAGCTCACCGGGGGGGTATAGGGGCACTGAAGCTTTCTTT
20,.,TRBJ2-2,TRBV6-2/TRBV6-3,TRBD2,CASSYPGLAGGSLNTGELFF,TGTGCCAGCAGTTACCCCGGACTAGCGGGGGGGTCCCTGAACACCGGGGAGCTGTTTTTT
15,.,TRBJ1-5,TRBV27,.,CASSLGGQGNQPQHF,TGTGCCAGCAGTTTAGGAGGGCAGGGCAATCAGCCCCAGCATTTT